One T cell receptor (beta chain) is described in this entry. These data come from a study of blood T cell repertoires in COVID-19. Study-wide background: Collection of acute and convalescent COVID-19 samples took place in the United States, Italy and Spain. From T cells, B-cell-depleted T cells, or PBMCs came the material, which was cDNA or gDNA.

As processed by the authors: Amplification of reference gene primers was used by the study to estimate nucleated cell counts. Here immunoSEQ multiplex PCR was the method, and the copy in TCRdb shows in-frame clones only, minus some. That table is the source of V, J and clone size, and D and trimming were worked out from the DNA. This sample yields about 140,000 clones, of which around four fifths are seen a single time; roughly 1.5% belongs to the top ten. The sequence came from a human donor in a cohort sampled during active COVID-19. The sample consisted of peripheral blood.

CDR3 coding DNA: TGTGCCAGCAGTGAAGGCAGATATGGCTACACCTTC. Amino acids: CASSEGRYGYTF. This chain joins TRBV6-1 and TRBJ1-2; D unclear. The CDR3 runs to 12 residues. CDR1 MNHNS and CDR2 SASEGT come from the germline V gene. Trimming pared 1 base from V and 5 bases from J, leaving 5 bases between.